The text below deals with one T cell receptor (beta chain). There is no known antigen for this receptor. Base-call qualities are not available, and no considerably larger clone is one nucleotide away. This specimen belongs to a study of shared clonotypes between healthy human individuals (dated by TCRdb to 2020 to 2021). Some background on the complete study: A couple of women and three men aged 18 to 49 years were included in the cohort. Per donor, three plates each were used for CD4 naive and CD4 memory, two for CD8 naive, and one for CD8 memory. To estimate repertoire size and how much clonotypes are shared between individuals, the study performed deep sequencing of blood TCR repertoires from five healthy adults. Libraries were prepared and TCR repertoires were sequenced by different laboratories using diverse techniques, in order to increase sequencing depth and limit assay-specific biases. Per donor, leukapheresis produced somewhere between about 0.94 and 9.5 billion PBMCs.

Beyond this particular receptor, the publication reports: Higher generation probabilities were observed for clonotypes shared by all four sorted-subset donors than for non-shared clonotypes. The genetic and exposure-history diversity represented was limited by the small number of donors. Even with the large sequencing depth, rarefaction of the sorted-subset datasets indicated that sequencing was incomplete. Larger estimated clonotype richness was generally found for naive subsets than for memory subsets. Roughly 5% of naive CD4, approximately 3.7% of naive CD8, roughly 2.4% of memory CD4, and 0.4% of memory CD8 clonotypes were shared across several donors. Sampling was limited to blood, and TCR repertoires in tissue likely differ from TCR repertoires in blood. Pairwise subsampling led to the expectation that sequencing depth would affect the degree of clonotype sharing among donors.

CDR1 and CDR2 were assigned from the germline V gene (reference sequence) as MNHEY and SMNVEV. V is trimmed back by 5 bases and J by 8 bases, and the junction contains 12 bases that no gene match accounts for. The CDR3 numbers 15 residues from cysteine through phenylalanine. The DNA shown is the 45-base CDR3, in frame from base 1. CD8 naive samples were obtained by positive selection for CCR7 among CD45RO-negative cells, yielding a CD45RA+CCR7+ population from which TemRA cells were excluded. The donors were healthy, HIV-negative adults with no recently reported acute infections or vaccinations. Every donor was a Caucasian adult residing in Nashville, Tennessee, USA. Blood was collected by leukapheresis, and PBMCs were isolated by Ficoll-Histopaque density gradient centrifugation and then cryopreserved in liquid nitrogen vapor phase. Purity and quantity of every magnetically sorted T cell population were checked by analytical flow cytometry. Genomic DNA was isolated from every sorted fraction and measured by UV absorbance on a Nanodrop 2000c.

TCR CDR3 regions were amplified from genomic DNA by multiplex PCR using the deep immunoSEQ assay. Extracted genomic DNA from each cell subset was distributed evenly across all wells of several immunoSEQ 96-well plates, and each plate was treated as a replicate. For sorted subsets, each replicate PCR was loaded with approximately 200 ng genomic DNA, equivalent to 32,000 or so T cell genomes. Purified libraries were quantified with a Qubit 3.0 fluorometer, sized on a Bioanalyzer 2100, and re-quantified with the KAPA Library Quantification kit. Every immunoSEQ 96-well plate was sequenced on a separate single-read 150-cycle Illumina NextSeq 550 flow cell. As for the original processing: Because the immunoSEQ output included only junctional sequences and no quality scores, the filtering could not be the same as the filtering used for full-length reads. To assign V/J genes and CDR3, sequences were annotated against IMGT germline references using PyIR, a Python wrapper for IgBLAST v1.9. Reads with weak V/J assignments (E-value above 1e-6), missing CDR3, stop codons, out-of-frame junctions, or ambiguous translated residues were removed. V3J clonotypes were defined as sequences sharing the same inferred V gene, J gene, and CDR3 amino acid sequence. The percentage overlap between two repertoires was calculated by dividing the number of shared unique clonotypes by the size of the smaller repertoire. RTK rarefaction, the Chao1 estimator, and Recon v2.1 estimates of unobserved clonotypes were used to assess repertoire richness. Generation probabilities for all TCRbeta clonotypes obtained by the gDNA method from four donors were computed using OLGA. The table comes from immuneACCESS by way of TCRdb, which keeps in-frame sequences with V and J called. Part of the clones is missing from these tables; in studies checked, under half for an unresolved V gene and the rest for unknown reasons. V and J calls and clone size are those listed in that table; D and trimming were worked out from the DNA. The sample contains approximately 590,000 clones, 95% to 96% of them found a single time. 0.11% of the sample belongs to the ten largest clones.

In this chain, TRBV27 is recombined with TRBJ1-3; 7 bases in between match TRBD1. The TCR comes from a woman aged 25 to 39 in good health. Sequenced input: naive CD8+ T cells sorted from blood. The cell subset or site label, read with the paper, signifies: CD45RA+CCR7+. The CDR3 in this case is CASSPPRQGEDTIYF. The DNA sequence is TGTGCCAGCAGTCCCCCCAGGCAGGGGGAGGACACCATATATTTT.